A selection of T cell receptor beta chains follows, all from one sample in a study of neurological immune-mediated disorders. TCRdb recomputed calls from the 5' RACE reads with MiXCR, one row per CDR3 protein. The sample consists of under 60,000 distinct CDR3 sequences, 3% to 3.5% of them appearing once. The sample taken for sequencing was PBMCs. Receptors were obtained from a man in his forties with multiple sclerosis. The CDR3 runs from the conserved cysteine through the conserved F or W. D genes are given only for firm matches. Clone size, where shown, is once, few, many, or a class for clones that have expanded.

v_call	d_call	clone_size	j_call	cdr3_aa	cdr3_nt
TRBV4-1	-	many	TRBJ1-6	CATSTDTGTLYSPLHF	TGCGCCACCTCAACAGATACCGGGACCTTATATTCACCCCTCCACTTT
TRBV2	TRBD1	many	TRBJ1-2	CASILYDQGAGYTF	TGTGCCAGCATCTTATATGATCAGGGGGCTGGCTACACCTTC
TRBV5-1	TRBD1	-	TRBJ1-1	CASSLQGARVATGNTEAFF	TGCGCCAGCAGCTTGCAGGGGGCGCGGGTTGCGACTGGGAACACTGAAGCTTTCTTT
TRBV19	-	few	TRBJ2-3	CASSRGGPRTDTQYF	TGTGCCAGTTCCCGTGGGGGGCCACGCACAGATACGCAGTATTTT
TRBV6-5	TRBD2	many	TRBJ2-3	CASSREGLAGVQLTDTQYF	TGTGCCAGCAGCCGTGAGGGACTAGCGGGCGTTCAACTCACAGATACGCAGTATTTT
TRBV9	-	many	TRBJ2-2	CASSTGPNTGELFF	TGTGCCAGCAGCACGGGACCGAACACCGGGGAGCTGTTTTTT
TRBV5-5	TRBD1	many	TRBJ1-3	CASSHRGANSGNTIYF	TGTGCCAGCAGCCACAGGGGAGCAAACTCTGGAAACACCATATATTTT
TRBV9	TRBD1	many	TRBJ2-7	CASSPTGQTYEQYF	TGTGCCAGCAGCCCCACGGGACAGACCTACGAGCAGTACTTC
TRBV27	-	many	TRBJ1-1	CASSSPGRNTEAFF	TGTGCCAGCAGTTCTCCGGGACGGAACACTGAAGCTTTCTTT
TRBV20-1	-	many	TRBJ2-1	CSAPRPADLNNEQFF	TGCAGTGCTCCCCGCCCCGCGGACCTAAACAATGAGCAGTTCTTC
TRBV4-1	-	many	TRBJ2-7	CASSPIDGRSYEQYF	TGCGCCAGCAGCCCTATAGACGGCCGCTCCTACGAGCAGTACTTC
TRBV6-5	-	many	TRBJ2-5	CASRRDGQETQYF	TGTGCCAGCAGAAGGGACGGCCAAGAGACCCAGTACTTC
TRBV12-3/TRBV12-4	-	many	TRBJ1-1	CASSPDRLGLTEAFF	TGTGCCAGCAGTCCCGATCGACTGGGATTAACTGAAGCTTTCTTT
TRBV2	-	many	TRBJ1-5	CASKWGGEGDQPQHF	TGTGCCAGCAAGTGGGGCGGGGAGGGCGATCAGCCCCAGCATTTT
TRBV12-3/TRBV12-4	-	many	TRBJ1-6	CASSLSQDDSPLHF	TGTGCCAGCAGTTTATCCCAGGATGATTCACCCCTCCACTTT
TRBV3-1	TRBD1	many	TRBJ2-7	CASSPGQGSSYEQYF	TGTGCCAGCAGCCCTGGACAGGGGAGTTCCTACGAGCAGTACTTC
TRBV7-2	-	many	TRBJ2-7	CASSLSSYEQYF	TGTGCCAGCAGCCTAAGCTCCTACGAGCAGTACTTC
TRBV12-3/TRBV12-4	TRBD1	few	TRBJ1-5	CASSHSGQGDQPQNF	TGTGCCAGCAGTCATTCGGGACAGGGGGATCAGCCCCAGAATTTT
TRBV24-1	-	many	TRBJ2-3	CATSDPLALAGPDTQYF	TGTGCCACCAGTGATCCCTTAGCACTTGCGGGCCCAGATACGCAGTATTTT
TRBV2	-	many	TRBJ2-2	CASSEGPTGELFF	TGTGCCAGCAGTGAAGGGCCAACCGGGGAGCTGTTTTTT
TRBV6-5	-	many	TRBJ1-1	CASRGRLGTEAFF	TGTGCCAGTCGGGGACGCTTGGGCACTGAAGCTTTCTTT
TRBV5-1	TRBD1	many	TRBJ2-7	CASRVGTVTYEQYF	TGCGCCAGCAGGGTCGGGACAGTTACCTACGAGCAGTACTTC
TRBV5-5	TRBD1	many	TRBJ1-1	CASSLVGGSHTEAFF	TGTGCCAGCAGCTTGGTAGGGGGCTCTCACACTGAAGCTTTCTTT